This TCR beta chain came from a study of identical twins. The study's findings and limits: The study reached conclusions through statistical analysis that was cross-sectional, not following the same donors. Zero-insertion analyses could be partly confounded by invariant MAIT and iNKT cells.

With respect to this clonotype: Antigen unknown.

Template switching created a universal primer site, and the cDNA included unique molecular identifiers. TCRdb reprocessed the 5' RACE reads via MiXCR and lists one record per CDR3 protein. The sample has about 890,000 distinct CDR3 sequences, about 12% seen once. These data were also filed under a second study, of yellow fever vaccine responses in identical twins.

The sequence derives from a woman in her late teens or twenties in good health. The sequenced sample was PBMCs.

The CDR3 loop reads CASNWDRGTEAFF. As DNA, the CDR3 is TGTGCCAGCAACTGGGACAGGGGAACTGAAGCTTTCTTT. The rearrangement links TRBV12-3 or TRBV12-4 to TRBJ1-1; 10 bases match TRBD1. Trimming took 7 bases from V and 5 from J; bases not matched to a gene: 4. The CDR3 runs to 13 residues.